A single sample is the source of the 6 T cell receptor beta chains below, sequenced in a study of cytomegalovirus exposure and HLA in healthy donors. The PCR used 60 Vbeta and 13 Jbeta primers. The method was immunoSEQ multiplex PCR; TCRdb's version includes in-frame clones alone and lacks a portion of them. The sample records roughly 79,000 clones, around 76% being singletons. The source material was PBMCs. These receptors were obtained from a woman aged 45-65 years in good health and CMV-seropositive.

The chain couples TRBV7-8 to TRBJ1-4; D unresolved. Trimming took 5 bases from V and 7 from J, leaving 5 bases between them. CDR1 and CDR2 from the germline V gene are SGHVS and FQNEAQ. This CDR3 spans 11 amino acids. The CDR3 DNA reads TGTGCCAGCAGCCACGGTGAAAAACTGTTTTTT. Translated, it gives CASSHGEKLFF. The entire variable domain, with the rest obtained from reference TRBV7-8 and TRBJ1-4, is as follows: GAGVSQSPRYKVAKRGQDVALRCDPISGHVSLFWYQQALGQGPEFLTYFQNEAQLDKSGLPSDRFFAERPEGSVSTLKIQRTQQEDSAVYLCASSHGEKLFFGSGTQLSVL.

This chain links TRBV5-6 with TRBJ2-5, with 11 bases matching TRBD1. V lost 3 bases and J lost 4; bases outside the gene matches: 5. The CDR3 covers 15 residues. Germline V CDR1 and CDR2: SGHDT, YYEEEE. In DNA, the CDR3 is TGTGCCAGCAGCTGGGGACAGGGGGGGATAGAGACCCAGTACTTC. It specifies CASSWGQGGIETQYF. Full variable domain (rest looked up from reference TRBV5-6 and TRBJ2-5): DAGVTQSPTHLIKTRGQQVTLRCSPKSGHDTVSWYQQALGQGPQFIFQYYEEEERQRGNFPDRFSGHQFPNYSSELNVNALLLGDSALYLCASSWGQGGIETQYFGPGTRLLVL.

The gene calls are TRBV4-2 and TRBJ2-2, with D possibly being TRBD2 (6 bases). Germline CDR1 LGHNA, CDR2 YNFKEQ. The V and J ends lost 0 bases and 6 bases respectively, with 11 bases between them. The CDR3 extends over 15 amino acids. CDR3 sequence reads: CASSQEGGVAGELFF. The CDR3, as DNA: TGTGCCAGCAGCCAAGAGGGGGGAGTCGCCGGGGAGCTGTTTTTT.

V usage is TRBV30 and J usage is TRBJ1-5; 9 nucleotides align to TRBD1. The ends lost 4 bases at V and 3 bases at J; junction bases unmatched: 4. The CDR3 extends over 14 amino acids. Germline CDR1 is GTSNPN and CDR2 is SVGIG (reference sequence). CDR3 DNA sequence: TGTGCCTGGAAGGGGACAGGGATCAATCAGCCCCAGCATTTT. It is translated as CAWKGTGINQPQHF.

The chain links TRBV27 to TRBJ2-1; 8 bases map to TRBD2. The CDR3 extends over 13 amino acids. CDR1 and CDR2 from the germline V gene are MNHEY and SMNVEV (reference sequence). Trimming removed 6 bases from V and 8 bases from J; junction bases left unmatched: 6. In DNA, the CDR3 is TGTGCCAGCAGCTACAGAGCGGGAGATGAGCAGTTCTTC. It yields the protein CASSYRAGDEQFF.

J is TRBJ1-1 and V is TRBV2; 7 bases agree with TRBD1. V was pared by 6 bases and J by 5 bases, with 0 bases of the junction left unmatched. CDR3 size: 11 residues. Germline lookup yields CDR1 SNHLY and CDR2 FYNNEI. CDR3 in DNA: TGTGCCAGCAGGACAGGGACTGAAGCTTTCTTT. Translated: CASRTGTEAFF.